The T cell receptor (beta chain) described here comes from a study of CD8 T cells in ankylosing spondylitis. Study results and caveats: Typical of ankylosing spondylitis blood, it appeared, was a TCR beta motif of several highly homologous variants. Matched synovial fluid from ankylosing spondylitis patients was reported to be enriched for disease-linked clones.

CDR3 length equals 17 residues. Germline V lookup: CDR1 MGHRA, CDR2 YSYEKL. Between the trimmed V and J ends, which lost 0 bases and 3 bases, there was a span of 15 bases. Generation of TCR beta libraries employed quantitative 5'-RACE incorporating molecular barcodes. TCRdb reanalysed the 5' RACE reads using MiXCR and keeps one entry per CDR3 protein. The table has about 340,000 distinct CDR3 sequences, 14% to 15% seen once; the top ten hold about 1.1%. This clonotype was counted only a few times. Its antigen remains unidentified. The V call is TRBV4-1, the J call TRBJ2-1, with a weak D call TRBD2 (6 bases). The TCR was taken from a male donor with ankylosing spondylitis or in good health (not recorded which). Sequences were obtained from blood, either unsorted or a sorted T cell fraction (not recorded which). The CDR3 reads CASSQDLGRNFYNEQFF. In DNA, the CDR3 is TGCGCCAGCAGCCAAGATCTGGGGAGGAATTTCTACAATGAGCAGTTCTTC.